These 9 T cell receptor beta chains were sequenced from one sample in a study of blood T cell repertoires in COVID-19. Profiled with immunoSEQ multiplex PCR; TCRdb holds only in-frame clones, not every one. The profile shows about 210,000 clones, 80% to 90% of them singletons. Sequenced material: PBMCs or T cells enriched from blood (not recorded which). The origin of the receptors is a man in his late teens or twenties with acute COVID-19.

The chain combines TRBV5-1 with TRBJ2-7; 14 nucleotides match TRBD2. Germline CDR1 reads SGHRS; CDR2 reads YFSETQ. The V and J ends lost 8 bases and 0 bases, in that order; junction bases with no gene match: 16. This CDR3 is 19 amino acids long. CDR3 amino acids: CASTRTGTSGREFSYEQYF. DNA of the CDR3: TGCGCCAGTACAAGAACCGGGACTAGCGGGAGAGAATTCTCCTACGAGCAGTACTTC.

This clone showed up just a few times. The chain links TRBV4-2 to TRBJ2-7; 12 nucleotides match TRBD2. Per germline, CDR1 LGHNA and CDR2 YNFKEQ. This CDR3 comprises 16 residues. The V gene end was trimmed by 5 bases and the J gene end by 1 base; junction bases not matched to a gene: 6. The CDR3 DNA is TGTGCCAGCAGCACCCGACTAGCGGGAGAGTCCTACGAGCAGTACTTC. Encoded protein: CASSTRLAGESYEQYF.

The chain couples TRBV5-1 to TRBJ2-7; 7 nucleotides match TRBD2. CDR1 is SGHRS and CDR2 is YFSETQ in the germline V gene. The V gene end was trimmed by 3 bases and the J gene end by 5 bases; junction bases not matched to a gene: 8. The CDR3 loop spans 14 amino acids. The CDR3 DNA is TGCGCCAGCAGCTCTATGGGGGGGAAGGACGAGCAGTACTTC. Encoded protein: CASSSMGGKDEQYF.

The V gene is TRBV30, the J gene TRBJ2-1; 10 bases map to TRBD1. This CDR3 contains 16 residues. Germline assignment: CDR1 GTSNPN and CDR2 SVGIG (reference sequence). V gave up 1 base and J gave up 9 bases; unmatched junction bases: 12. The CDR3 DNA sequence: TGTGCCTGGAGTGAGCAATCCGGGACAGGGGCCCCTGAGCAGTTCTTC. Translating gives CAWSEQSGTGAPEQFF.

The genes are TRBV11-2 and TRBJ1-2; TRBD1 is a possible D gene (5 bases). V lost 8 bases and J 4 bases, leaving 14 bases between the germline ends. CDR1 and CDR2 from the germline V gene are SGHAT and FQNNGV. This CDR3 has 13 amino acids. The CDR3 loop is CASGPSTVYGYTF. In DNA, the CDR3 is TGTGCCAGCGGACCCTCGACAGTCTATGGCTACACCTTC.

The rearrangement uses TRBV5-1 and TRBJ2-3, with 7 bases fitting TRBD1. CDR3 size: 15 residues. Germline V CDR1 and CDR2: SGHRS, YFSETQ. V lost 4 bases, J lost 6 bases, and 11 bases stayed unmatched. This CDR3 is CASSPPTGRVDTQYF. The CDR3, as DNA: TGCGCCAGCAGCCCACCGACAGGGAGAGTTGATACGCAGTATTTT.

The rearrangement uses TRBV21-1 and TRBJ2-5; the listed D gene, TRBD2, was not tested against the DNA. TRBV21-1 is given as a pseudogene. The CDR3 totals 16 residues. This chain's CDR3 is CAERKVGLALQETQYF. CDR3 nucleotides: TGTGCCGAAAGAAAGGTGGGACTAGCGCTCCAAGAGACCCAGTACTTC.

The CDR3 DNA follows: TGTGCCAGCAGCCTCGACAGGGTTCTTGAAGCTTTCTTT. This translates into CASSLDRVLEAFF. The chain couples TRBV7-9 to TRBJ1-1; 7 bases are a match to TRBD1. V lost 5 bases to trimming and J lost 7 bases; unmatched junction nucleotides: 7. CDR1 is SEHNR and CDR2 is FQNEAQ in the germline V gene (reference sequence). The CDR3 is made up of 13 amino acids.

The CDR3 reads CASSTRTGASYNEQFF. DNA for the CDR3: TGCGCCAGCAGTACACGGACAGGGGCATCCTACAATGAGCAGTTCTTC. The chain recombines TRBV10-2 with TRBJ2-1; 9 bases fit TRBD1. The CDR3 has 16 residues. Germline lookup yields CDR1 WSHSY and CDR2 SAAADI. After removal of 5 bases from V and 1 base from J, the junction contained 6 bases not matched to a gene.